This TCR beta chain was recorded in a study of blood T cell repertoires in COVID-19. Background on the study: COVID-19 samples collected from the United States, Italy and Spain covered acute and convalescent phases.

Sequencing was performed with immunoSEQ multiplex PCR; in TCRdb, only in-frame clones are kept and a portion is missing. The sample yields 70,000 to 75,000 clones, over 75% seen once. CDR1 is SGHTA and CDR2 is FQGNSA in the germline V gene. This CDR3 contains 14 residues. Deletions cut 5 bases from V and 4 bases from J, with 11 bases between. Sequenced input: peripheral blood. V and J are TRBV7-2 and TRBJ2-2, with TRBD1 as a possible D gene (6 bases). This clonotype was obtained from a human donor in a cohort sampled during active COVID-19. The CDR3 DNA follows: TGTGCCAGCAGCGCCCGGACAGCCACCGGGGAGCTGTTTTTT. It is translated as CASSARTATGELFF.